The rows below give T cell receptor beta chains drawn from one sample of a study of blood T cell repertoires in COVID-19. Libraries were prepared by immunoSEQ multiplex PCR; TCRdb keeps only in-frame clonotypes and omits some of them. The sample has about 200,000 clones, around 90% seen once; the top ten hold approximately 5.6%. Material: peripheral blood. All receptors come from a man aged 35-49 years with active or convalescent COVID-19. CDR3s include the opening cysteine and the closing phenylalanine or tryptophan. The D gene is left open where the match is weak. Rows give clone size only sometimes, using once, few, many, or a class for an expanded clone.

clone size	D gene	V gene	J gene	CDR3 protein	CDR3 DNA
.	.	TRBV27	TRBJ2-3	CASSPSSTFTDTQYF	TGTGCCAGCAGTCCATCCTCCACATTTACAGATACGCAGTATTTT
.	TRBD1	TRBV12-3/TRBV12-4	TRBJ2-1	CASSGTGGDEQFF	TGTGCCAGCAGTGGGACAGGGGGTGATGAGCAGTTCTTC
.	.	TRBV4-2	TRBJ2-5	CASSQISANQETQYF	TGTGCCAGCAGCCAAATCAGCGCGAATCAAGAGACCCAGTACTTC
once	TRBD1	TRBV14	TRBJ1-6	CASRQGNNSPLHF	TGTGCCAGCAGACAGGGGAATAATTCACCCCTCCACTTT
.	.	TRBV2	TRBJ2-1	CASSDPAFSYNEQFF	TGTGCCAGCAGTGACCCTGCGTTCTCCTACAATGAGCAGTTCTTC
.	TRBD2	TRBV5-1	TRBJ2-7	CASSYKFPSGSPHEQYF	TGCGCCAGCAGCTATAAGTTTCCTAGCGGGAGCCCCCACGAGCAGTACTTC
.	TRBD1	TRBV7-7	TRBJ2-7	CASSSLPGTDYEQYF	TGTGCTAGCAGCTCTTTACCCGGGACAGACTACGAGCAGTACTTC
.	.	TRBV11-2	TRBJ2-5	CASSSHDGAQYF	TGTGCCAGCAGCTCTCACGACGGGGCCCAGTACTTC
once	.	TRBV7-9	TRBJ1-2	CASSPLGQDYTF	TGTGCCAGCAGCCCACTGGGACAAGACTACACCTTC
.	TRBD1	TRBV6-4	TRBJ1-6	CASGTDRSGSPLHF	TGTGCCAGCGGGACGGACAGGTCGGGTTCACCCCTCCACTTT
.	TRBD1	TRBV15	TRBJ1-1	CATSPDRGIALNTEAFF	TGTGCCACCAGTCCAGACAGGGGGATAGCGTTGAACACTGAAGCTTTCTTT
once	.	TRBV19	TRBJ1-1	CASTRTQNMNTEAFF	TGTGCCAGTACCCGGACACAAAACATGAACACTGAAGCTTTCTTT
.	.	TRBV6-5	TRBJ2-1	CASSRDRFYEQFF	TGTGCCAGCAGCCGAGACAGGTTCTATGAGCAGTTCTTC
.	.	TRBV18	TRBJ1-2	CASSPDGNYGYTF	TGTGCCAGCTCACCAGACGGGAACTATGGCTACACCTTC
.	.	TRBV14	TRBJ1-5	CASSAGANQPQHF	TGTGCCAGCAGCGCAGGGGCAAATCAGCCCCAGCATTTT
.	.	TRBV7-3	TRBJ2-3	CASSHIARDTLTDTQYF	TGTGCCAGCAGCCACATCGCTAGGGACACCCTCACAGATACGCAGTATTTT
.	TRBD1	TRBV18	TRBJ1-2	CASSPDREDYGYTF	TGTGCCAGCTCACCAGACAGGGAAGACTATGGCTACACCTTC
.	TRBD1	TRBV11-3	TRBJ2-5	CASGKDSTGEETQYF	TGTGCCAGCGGAAAGGATTCCACAGGGGAAGAGACCCAGTACTTC
.	TRBD2	TRBV7-8	TRBJ2-5	CASSLTGLAAETQYF	TGTGCCAGCAGCTTAACTGGACTAGCCGCAGAGACCCAGTACTTC
.	TRBD1	TRBV5-1	TRBJ2-3	CASSGTGGSWTDTQYF	TGCGCCAGCAGCGGAACAGGGGGCTCGTGGACAGATACGCAGTATTTT
.	TRBD1	TRBV6-5	TRBJ1-5	CASSPQGRQQPQHF	TGTGCCAGCAGTCCACAGGGGCGGCAACAGCCCCAGCATTTT
.	.	TRBV10-3	TRBJ1-5	CAISESTLQPQHF	TGTGCCATCAGTGAGTCGACACTTCAGCCCCAGCATTTT
once	TRBD1	TRBV7-9	TRBJ2-3	CASSLGQNTDTQYF	TGTGCCAGCAGCCTGGGACAGAACACAGATACGCAGTATTTT
.	.	TRBV5-4	TRBJ1-2	CASSLDGSGGDGYTF	TGTGCCAGCAGCTTGGATGGATCCGGGGGGGATGGCTACACCTTC
.	.	TRBV7-9	TRBJ1-6	CASSQEGGSPLHF	TGTGCCAGCAGCCAGGAAGGGGGATCACCCCTCCACTTT
.	TRBD2	TRBV7-8	TRBJ2-3	CASSPILAGGPGRDTQYF	TGTGCCAGCAGTCCTATACTAGCGGGAGGGCCAGGTAGAGATACGCAGTATTTT
.	.	TRBV5-4	TRBJ2-2	CASSLDRDGELFF	TGTGCCAGCAGCTTGGACAGGGACGGGGAGCTGTTTTTT
few	.	TRBV3-1/TRBV3-2	TRBJ1-4	CASSQDRRGGNEKLFF	TGTGCCAGCAGCCAAGATCGGAGGGGTGGAAATGAAAAACTGTTTTTT
.	TRBD1	TRBV4-1	TRBJ1-6	CASSQVATGASSPLHF	TGCGCCAGCAGCCAAGTGGCGACAGGGGCTAGTTCACCCCTCCACTTT
.	.	TRBV14	TRBJ1-2	CASSQEPRVGGYTF	TGTGCCAGCAGCCAAGAGCCCAGGGTTGGTGGCTACACCTTC
.	.	TRBV19	TRBJ2-1	CASRNDGSSYNEQFF	TGTGCCAGTAGGAACGACGGGAGCTCCTACAATGAGCAGTTCTTC
.	.	TRBV14	TRBJ2-6	CASSQEAGSGANVLTF	TGTGCCAGCAGCCAAGAAGCAGGATCTGGGGCCAACGTCCTGACTTTC
.	.	TRBV4-3	TRBJ2-1	CASSQDTSDEQFF	TGCGCCAGCAGCCAAGATACCAGCGATGAGCAGTTCTTC
.	TRBD2	TRBV7-8	TRBJ2-1	CASSLRAGGPNEQFF	TGTGCCAGCAGCCTTAGAGCGGGGGGGCCCAATGAGCAGTTCTTC
.	.	TRBV10-3	TRBJ2-7	CAIGTGSSYEQYF	TGTGCCATAGGAACAGGGAGCTCCTACGAGCAGTACTTC
.	TRBD1	TRBV14	TRBJ1-6	CASSQVDLRTGSSPLHF	TGTGCCAGCAGCCAAGTTGATCTTCGGACAGGAAGTTCACCCCTCCACTTT
.	.	TRBV27	TRBJ1-6	CASSYEQGLLHSPLHF	TGTGCCAGCAGCTACGAACAGGGTCTTCTCCATTCACCCCTCCACTTT
.	TRBD2	TRBV14	TRBJ2-1	CASSQRSLLTSGRRDEQFF	TGTGCCAGCAGCCAAAGGAGTTTGCTGACTAGCGGGAGGAGGGATGAGCAGTTCTTC
.	.	TRBV27	TRBJ1-5	CASSLLGQPQHF	TGTGCCAGCAGTTTATTGGGCCAGCCCCAGCATTTT
.	.	TRBV6-5	TRBJ1-1	CASINRVRTEAFF	TGTGCCAGCATTAACAGGGTCCGAACTGAAGCTTTCTTT
.	.	TRBV12-3/TRBV12-4	TRBJ1-1	CASTNRDRTEAFF	TGTGCCAGCACGAACAGGGATCGGACTGAAGCTTTCTTT
few	.	TRBV11-2	TRBJ2-1	CASSLLEQGFLSEQFF	TGTGCCAGCAGCCTCCTAGAACAGGGTTTTCTCAGTGAGCAGTTCTTC
.	TRBD1	TRBV2	TRBJ1-1	CASGYRGLSDTEAFF	TGTGCCAGCGGCTACAGGGGGCTGTCGGACACTGAAGCTTTCTTT
.	TRBD1	TRBV30	TRBJ1-5	CAWSLQGGQPQHF	TGTGCCTGGAGCCTCCAGGGGGGTCAGCCCCAGCATTTT
.	.	TRBV11-1	TRBJ1-1	CASSLAGTTNTEAFF	TGTGCCAGCAGCTTAGCCGGGACAACGAACACTGAAGCTTTCTTT
.	.	TRBV2	TRBJ1-5	CASSEARQPQHF	TGTGCCAGCAGTGAAGCGCGGCAGCCCCAGCATTTT
few	TRBD1	TRBV4-2	TRBJ1-4	CASSTRQGTEKLFF	TGTGCCAGCAGCACCCGACAGGGTACTGAAAAACTGTTTTTT
once	.	TRBV10-3	TRBJ2-1	CAISESGREPPYNEQFF	TGTGCCATCAGTGAGTCAGGACGGGAGCCCCCCTACAATGAGCAGTTCTTC
.	TRBD1	TRBV29-1	TRBJ1-2	CSVGGQGNYGYTF	TGCAGCGTTGGGGGACAGGGTAACTATGGCTACACCTTC
few	TRBD2	TRBV28	TRBJ2-1	CASSFASGRRGEQFF	TGTGCCAGCAGTTTTGCTAGCGGGAGAAGGGGTGAGCAGTTCTTC
.	TRBD1	TRBV27	TRBJ1-1	CASSLLVGQGENTEAFF	TGTGCCAGCAGTTTATTGGTCGGGCAGGGGGAGAACACTGAAGCTTTCTTT
.	.	TRBV5-1	TRBJ2-6	CASYKEGSGANVLTF	TGCGCCAGCTATAAAGAAGGGAGTGGGGCCAACGTCCTGACTTTC
.	.	TRBV6-5	TRBJ2-7	CASRSGSDYEQYF	TGTGCCAGCAGGTCCGGGTCAGACTACGAGCAGTACTTC
few	.	TRBV18	TRBJ2-3	CASSPFSTDTQYF	TGTGCCAGCTCACCCTTTAGCACAGATACGCAGTATTTT